Shown below are 3 T cell receptor beta chains from a single sample sequenced in a study of T cells in localized non-small cell lung cancer. This table comes from immunoSEQ multiplex PCR, and its TCRdb copy is limited to in-frame clones, with some not included. The table has 25,000 to 30,000 clones, around 90% seen once; the top ten hold about 6.8%. The specimen comprised peripheral blood, sampled before any cancer treatment. The receptors were gathered from a male donor at least 60 years old with stage I lung adenocarcinoma.

This chain links TRBV28 with TRBJ2-5; the D gene is possibly TRBD1 (5 bases). The CDR3 is 13 amino acids. Trimming stripped 6 bases from V and 0 bases from J, with 8 bases between. Germline CDR1 is MDHEN and CDR2 is SYDVKM. CDR3 residues: CASSIQDQETQYF. The CDR3 DNA is TGTGCCAGCAGCATACAGGACCAAGAGACCCAGTACTTC.

The rearrangement joins TRBV10-3 to TRBJ2-5, with 7 bases that match TRBD1. Germline lookup yields CDR1 ENHRY and CDR2 SYGVKD. The CDR3 runs to 13 residues. V dropped 6 bases and J dropped 3; count of bases not matched to a gene: 4. The CDR3 coding sequence is TGTGCCATCAGCGGGACAGCGGAAGAGACCCAGTACTTC. Encoded protein: CAISGTAEETQYF.

Details on this clone: Sequence at one end of the junction differs from germline and may be a read error. The CDR3 sequence: CASREGSGGQPQHF. CDR3 nucleotide sequence: TGTGCCAGCAGAGAAGGGTCCGGCGGTCAGCCCCAGCATTTT. The rearrangement joins TRBV2 to TRBJ1-5; D is ambiguous. Germline V gene sequence: CDR1 SNHLY, CDR2 FYNNEI. The CDR3 is 14 amino acids. Complete variable domain (other parts from reference TRBV2 and TRBJ1-5): EPEVTQTPSHQVTQMGQEVILRCVPISNHLYFYWYRQILGQKVEFLVSFYNNEISEKSEIFDDQFSVERPDGSNFTLKIRSTKLEDSAMYFCASREGSGGQPQHFGDGTRLSIL.